These T cell receptor beta chains were read from a single sample in a study of T cell responses to AZD1222 COVID-19 vaccine. TCRdb's table, derived via immunoSEQ multiplex PCR, lists solely in-frame clones and lacks some. This sample has some 78,000 clones, with approximately 83% found just once. The sequencing used peripheral blood, collected 28 days after the second AZD1222 dose. These receptors were taken from an adult who received the AZD1222 COVID-19 vaccine. CDR3s include the opening cysteine and the closing phenylalanine or tryptophan. The order of the fields is clone size, V gene, D gene, J gene, CDR3 DNA, CDR3 protein. A D gene is named only where the DNA matches it firmly. Expanded clones get a size class; other rows say once, few or many, or leave the size out.

size: .
V: TRBV5-1
D: TRBD1
J: TRBJ1-1
DNA: TGCGCCAGCAGCTGGGGACAGGGAGGATGGAACACTGAAGCTTTCTTT
CDR3: CASSWGQGGWNTEAFF

size: .
V: TRBV7-2
D: .
J: TRBJ1-1
DNA: TGTGCCAGCAGCTCGACAGTGAACACTGAAGCTTTCTTT
CDR3: CASSSTVNTEAFF

size: .
V: TRBV14
D: TRBD1
J: TRBJ2-7
DNA: TGTGCCAGCAGCCTAACAGGGGGCACCGTCACCTACGAGCAGTACTTC
CDR3: CASSLTGGTVTYEQYF

size: .
V: TRBV6-5
D: .
J: TRBJ2-7
DNA: TGTGCCAGCAGCACCGATCTCTCCCCCTACGAGCAGTACTTC
CDR3: CASSTDLSPYEQYF

size: .
V: TRBV3-1/TRBV3-2
D: .
J: TRBJ2-7
DNA: TGTGCCAGCAGCCAGACAAGCTACGAGCAGTACTTC
CDR3: CASSQTSYEQYF

size: .
V: TRBV28
D: TRBD2
J: TRBJ2-4
DNA: TGTGCCAGCCACACGCGGGGGTTAAACATTCAGTACTTC
CDR3: CASHTRGLNIQYF

size: .
V: TRBV5-1
D: .
J: TRBJ1-2
DNA: TGCGCCAGCAGCACGGGGCGGAATTTGGGCTACACCTTC
CDR3: CASSTGRNLGYTF

size: .
V: TRBV5-1
D: .
J: TRBJ1-1
DNA: TGCGCCAGCAGCTCCCTCACGACGAACACTGAAGCTTTCTTT
CDR3: CASSSLTTNTEAFF

size: .
V: TRBV5-8
D: TRBD1
J: TRBJ1-1
DNA: TGTGCCAGCAGCTTGGCCTCCAGGGGGCATGTCACTGAAGCTTTCTTT
CDR3: CASSLASRGHVTEAFF

size: .
V: TRBV3-1/TRBV3-2
D: .
J: TRBJ1-5
DNA: TGTGCCAGCAGCCGGGGGGGCAGCCTCAGGTCTAATCAGCCCCAGCATTTT
CDR3: CASSRGGSLRSNQPQHF

size: .
V: TRBV27
D: .
J: TRBJ1-6
DNA: TGTGCCAGCAGTTTACGTCCGGGGCATAATTCACCCCTCCACTTT
CDR3: CASSLRPGHNSPLHF

size: once
V: TRBV6-5
D: .
J: TRBJ1-1
DNA: TGTGCCAGCAGTTATTTACAGGGGAACACTGAAGCTTTCTTT
CDR3: CASSYLQGNTEAFF

size: once
V: TRBV10-1
D: TRBD2
J: TRBJ2-7
DNA: TGCGCCAGCAGTGAGGGTCTTGGGAGGGCCATGACGGACGAGCAGTACTTC
CDR3: CASSEGLGRAMTDEQYF

size: few
V: TRBV5-4
D: TRBD1
J: TRBJ1-5
DNA: TGTGCCAGCGAAAGACAGGGGGATTATAGCAATCAGCCCCAGCATTTT
CDR3: CASERQGDYSNQPQHF

size: .
V: TRBV28
D: .
J: TRBJ2-1
DNA: TGTGCCAGCAGTTTCGATCTAGAGCCTACTGGGACCCCGCAATACAATGAGCAGTTCTTC
CDR3: CASSFDLEPTGTPQYNEQFF

size: .
V: TRBV6-5
D: .
J: TRBJ1-3
DNA: TGTGCCAGCAGGCCCTTGTTTTCTGGAAACACCATATATTTT
CDR3: CASRPLFSGNTIYF

size: .
V: TRBV5-1
D: TRBD1
J: TRBJ1-2
DNA: TGCGCCAGCAGCTGGGGGCTTAAGGGGGCGAAAAACTATGGCTACACCTTC
CDR3: CASSWGLKGAKNYGYTF

size: once
V: TRBV15
D: .
J: TRBJ1-1
DNA: TGTGCCACCAGCAGAGATCACGAATTCGCTGAAGCTTTCTTT
CDR3: CATSRDHEFAEAFF

size: .
V: TRBV19
D: .
J: TRBJ1-6
DNA: TGTGCCAGTAACCCTGGGTCGAGGGCACCCCTCCACTTT
CDR3: CASNPGSRAPLHF

size: .
V: TRBV3-1/TRBV3-2
D: .
J: TRBJ2-2
DNA: TGTGCCAGCAGCACAAGGCCTCATTCAGGCTTGACCGGGGAGCTGTTTTTT
CDR3: CASSTRPHSGLTGELFF

size: few
V: TRBV6-1
D: TRBD2
J: TRBJ2-7
DNA: TGTGCCAGCAGTGATCGTAGCGGGAGGGCCTACGAGCAGTACTTC
CDR3: CASSDRSGRAYEQYF

size: .
V: TRBV27
D: .
J: TRBJ2-3
DNA: TGTGCCAGCAGTCCTCTAGGGGGTAACACAGATACGCAGTATTTT
CDR3: CASSPLGGNTDTQYF

size: .
V: TRBV19
D: .
J: TRBJ1-2
DNA: TGTGCCAGTAGTGCCCGGGACGACGCCTTCTATGGCTACACCTTC
CDR3: CASSARDDAFYGYTF

size: .
V: TRBV29-1
D: .
J: TRBJ1-2
DNA: TGCAGCGTTGAGGCCTCCAACTATGGCTACACCTTC
CDR3: CSVEASNYGYTF

size: .
V: TRBV29-1
D: .
J: TRBJ1-1
DNA: TGCAGCGCAGGCTCAGGGGCGGGTGAAGCTTTCTTT
CDR3: CSAGSGAGEAFF

size: .
V: TRBV9
D: .
J: TRBJ2-3
DNA: TGTGCCAGCAGCCCGGGACCCCTCAGGGATACGCAGTATTTT
CDR3: CASSPGPLRDTQYF

size: .
V: TRBV3-1/TRBV3-2
D: .
J: TRBJ1-5
DNA: TGTGCCAGCAGCGCACCAGGCAATCAGCCCCAGCATTTT
CDR3: CASSAPGNQPQHF

size: .
V: TRBV3-1/TRBV3-2
D: TRBD2
J: TRBJ2-7
DNA: TGTGCCAGCAGCCAAACGGGACTAGCGGGAGCCAACGAGCAGTACTTC
CDR3: CASSQTGLAGANEQYF

size: .
V: TRBV24-1
D: .
J: TRBJ2-5
DNA: TGTGCCACCAGTACCGGGTCGGGAGAGACCCAGTACTTC
CDR3: CATSTGSGETQYF

size: .
V: TRBV12-3/TRBV12-4
D: .
J: TRBJ2-7
DNA: TGTGCCAGCAGCCCTGGAACCCCAGAGCAGTACTTC
CDR3: CASSPGTPEQYF

size: .
V: TRBV19
D: .
J: TRBJ1-3
DNA: TGTGCCAGTAGTTCCCAGGCCTACTCTGGAAACACCATATATTTT
CDR3: CASSSQAYSGNTIYF

size: .
V: TRBV5-1
D: TRBD1
J: TRBJ1-2
DNA: TGCGCCAGCAGCCCTTCTCGACAGGGGAACTATGGCTACACCTTC
CDR3: CASSPSRQGNYGYTF

size: .
V: TRBV5-1
D: TRBD2
J: TRBJ2-3
DNA: TGCGCCAGCAGCTTTTTTCCACCTTTGGCGACTAGCGGGAGTCTGATGGGCACAGATACGCAGTATTTT
CDR3: CASSFFPPLATSGSLMGTDTQYF

size: .
V: TRBV24-1
D: .
J: TRBJ1-6
DNA: TGTGCCACCAGTGATTTGTATTCACCCCTCCACTTT
CDR3: CATSDLYSPLHF

size: .
V: TRBV28
D: TRBD1
J: TRBJ2-7
DNA: TGTGCCAGCAGTTTAGTCGCGGGACAGGGGGCCGGGGAGCAGTACTTC
CDR3: CASSLVAGQGAGEQYF

size: .
V: TRBV9
D: .
J: TRBJ1-5
DNA: TGTGCCAACCCCCGGGGGACATCGCAGTGCGGCGATCAGCCCCAGCATTTT
CDR3: CANPRGTSQCGDQPQHF

size: .
V: TRBV6-5
D: TRBD1
J: TRBJ2-7
DNA: TGTGCCAGCAGGAGCCGGGACAGGGGCTACGAGCAGTACTTC
CDR3: CASRSRDRGYEQYF

size: .
V: TRBV5-5
D: .
J: TRBJ2-2
DNA: TGTGCCAGCAGCTTCAAGGGTGTCGGTAACACCGGGGAGCTGTTTTTT
CDR3: CASSFKGVGNTGELFF

size: few
V: TRBV19
D: .
J: TRBJ1-5
DNA: TGTGCCAGTAGTATGGACAGCCTTCCACTTAGCAATCAGCCCCAGCATTTT
CDR3: CASSMDSLPLSNQPQHF

size: .
V: TRBV24-1
D: TRBD1
J: TRBJ2-5
DNA: TGTGCCACCAGTGACGCCGGGACAGGGGGGAAAGAGACCCAGTACTTC
CDR3: CATSDAGTGGKETQYF

size: few
V: TRBV19
D: .
J: TRBJ1-5
DNA: TGTGCCAGTAGTATAGGTGGGCACCTAGATAAAGGGCAGCCCCAGCATTTT
CDR3: CASSIGGHLDKGQPQHF

size: .
V: TRBV27
D: .
J: TRBJ2-1
DNA: TGTGCCAGCAGTTTATCAGGCTTCAAGCTAGCACAACACAATGAGCAGTTCTTC
CDR3: CASSLSGFKLAQHNEQFF

size: .
V: TRBV28
D: TRBD2
J: TRBJ2-7
DNA: TGTGCCAGCAGTCTTAGCGGGTCGAGCTCCTACGAGCAGTACTTC
CDR3: CASSLSGSSSYEQYF

size: once
V: TRBV3-1/TRBV3-2
D: .
J: TRBJ1-1
DNA: TGTGCCAGCAGCCGGTCCGGGTGGGAGAGGAACACTGAAGCTTTCTTT
CDR3: CASSRSGWERNTEAFF

size: .
V: TRBV19
D: TRBD2
J: TRBJ2-1
DNA: TGTGCCAGTAGTGTGACTAGCGGGAGGCCCAATGAGCAGTTCTTC
CDR3: CASSVTSGRPNEQFF

size: .
V: TRBV6-2/TRBV6-3
D: TRBD1
J: TRBJ2-7
DNA: TGTGCCAGCAGTTACGACCCGGACAGGGCGAACGAGCAGTACTTC
CDR3: CASSYDPDRANEQYF

size: .
V: TRBV27
D: TRBD1
J: TRBJ2-6
DNA: TGTGCCAGCAGTTTAACAGGGGGTTTATCTGGGGCCAACGTCCTGACTTTC
CDR3: CASSLTGGLSGANVLTF

size: .
V: TRBV28
D: .
J: TRBJ1-3
DNA: TGTGCCAGCACTCCTCCCAGGGGCAGAACCGACTCTGGAAACACCATATATTTT
CDR3: CASTPPRGRTDSGNTIYF

size: .
V: TRBV12-5
D: .
J: TRBJ1-1
DNA: TGTGCTAGTGGCATAGGGTCTCGCGGGGAGACTGAAGCTTTCTTT
CDR3: CASGIGSRGETEAFF

size: .
V: TRBV9
D: .
J: TRBJ1-3
DNA: TGTGCCAGCAGCGGAAAAGACAGCTCTGGAAACACCATATATTTT
CDR3: CASSGKDSSGNTIYF

size: .
V: TRBV9
D: .
J: TRBJ1-4
DNA: TGTGCCAGCAGCGTAGGCCCAGGGGATGAAAAACTGTTTTTT
CDR3: CASSVGPGDEKLFF

size: .
V: TRBV19
D: .
J: TRBJ1-1
DNA: TGTGCCAGTAGTCCAGGGATCACTGAAGCTTTCTTT
CDR3: CASSPGITEAFF

size: medium-sized
V: TRBV28
D: TRBD1
J: TRBJ2-1
DNA: TGTGCCAGCCCGCCTCTTGGACAGGGCGGGTACAATGAGCAGTTCTTC
CDR3: CASPPLGQGGYNEQFF

size: .
V: TRBV19
D: .
J: TRBJ1-1
DNA: TGTGCCTCTAAGGCGGACACTGAAGCTTTCTTT
CDR3: CASKADTEAFF

size: .
V: TRBV12-5
D: .
J: TRBJ2-1
DNA: TGTGCTAGTTGTGCTACGAACCCTGGTGAGCAGTTCTTC
CDR3: CASCATNPGEQFF

size: .
V: TRBV27
D: TRBD1
J: TRBJ1-5
DNA: TGTGCCAGCAGTTACAGGGGCGGAGGCAATCAGCCCCAGCATTTT
CDR3: CASSYRGGGNQPQHF

size: few
V: TRBV5-1
D: TRBD1
J: TRBJ1-5
DNA: TGCGCCAGCAGCTTGGGCCGTGACCTCCGGGACAGGGGATCTGTAAGGGGCAATCAGCCCCAGCATTTT
CDR3: CASSLGRDLRDRGSVRGNQPQHF

size: .
V: TRBV28
D: .
J: TRBJ1-1
DNA: TGTGCCAGCACTCAAAGTGGGGTCGTGAGTGGTCCGGCCATGAACACTGAAGCTTTCTTT
CDR3: CASTQSGVVSGPAMNTEAFF

size: .
V: TRBV9
D: .
J: TRBJ1-3
DNA: TGTGCCAGCAGCGAAAGACAGAGCTCTGGAAACACCATATATTTT
CDR3: CASSERQSSGNTIYF